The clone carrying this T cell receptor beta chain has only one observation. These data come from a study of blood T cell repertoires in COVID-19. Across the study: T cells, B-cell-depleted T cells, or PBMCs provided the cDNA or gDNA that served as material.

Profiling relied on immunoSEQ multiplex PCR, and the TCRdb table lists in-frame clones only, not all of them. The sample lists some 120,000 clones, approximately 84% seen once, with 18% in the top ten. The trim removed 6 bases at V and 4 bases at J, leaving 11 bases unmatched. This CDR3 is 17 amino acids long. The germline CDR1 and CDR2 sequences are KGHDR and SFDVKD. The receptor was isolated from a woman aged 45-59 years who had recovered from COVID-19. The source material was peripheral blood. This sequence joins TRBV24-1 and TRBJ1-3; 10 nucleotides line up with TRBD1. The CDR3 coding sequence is TGTGCCACCAGTCCATCGCCCGGGACAGGGGCCGGAAACACCATATATTTT. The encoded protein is CATSPSPGTGAGNTIYF.